This is a list of T cell receptor beta chains from one sample in a study of blood T cell repertoires in COVID-19. Repertoires were generated with immunoSEQ multiplex PCR, while TCRdb's copy carries only in-frame clones and drops some. The sample contains about 21,000 clones, 90% to 95% of which appear only once. Sequencing was performed on peripheral blood. Receptors were obtained from a woman between 50 and 59 years old with active COVID-19. CDR3s include the opening cysteine and the closing phenylalanine or tryptophan. A D gene is named only where the DNA matches it firmly. A row's size may be missing; if present it is once, few, many or a size class.

v_gene	abundance	j_gene	d_gene	CDR3nt	CDR3aa
TRBV9	-	TRBJ2-2	-	TGTGCCAGCAGCCTCACAGGATACACCGGGGAGCTGTTTTTT	CASSLTGYTGELFF
TRBV28	once	TRBJ2-3	-	TGTGCCAGCAGTTTAGGTTTGACACTAGGCCGGGAAGGGTTAGATACGCAGTATTTT	CASSLGLTLGREGLDTQYF
TRBV10-1	-	TRBJ2-4	-	TGCGCCAGCAGTGCCGGGGGGACATCCGGAAACATTCAGTACTTC	CASSAGGTSGNIQYF
TRBV25-1	-	TRBJ1-5	-	TGTGCCAGCAGTGAATACTGTTTTTACGACAGGACCAATCAGCCCCAGCATTTT	CASSEYCFYDRTNQPQHF
TRBV3-1/TRBV3-2	-	TRBJ2-2	TRBD2	TGTGCCAGCGGTCCTAGCGGGAGGGCCGGCGGGGAGCTGTTTTTT	CASGPSGRAGGELFF
TRBV5-1	-	TRBJ1-4	TRBD1	TGCGCCAGCAGCCCGGGACAGGGGGCGCAGTATGAAAAACTGTTTTTT	CASSPGQGAQYEKLFF
TRBV11-3	-	TRBJ2-2	-	TGTGCCAGCTCATTGAGAAGCGGGGAGCTGTTTTTT	CASSLRSGELFF
TRBV15	-	TRBJ1-6	TRBD1	TGTGCCACCAGCAGAGTGCGGGCGACAGGGTCACCCCTCCACTTT	CATSRVRATGSPLHF
TRBV6-1	-	TRBJ1-4	-	TGTGCCAGCAGTGAATCCCAGCTGGGGGGGGAGAATGAAAAACTGTTTTTT	CASSESQLGGENEKLFF
TRBV29-1	-	TRBJ2-1	TRBD2	TGCAGCGTTGAAGATCTAACTAGCGGGACGTACAATGAGCAGTTCTTC	CSVEDLTSGTYNEQFF
TRBV28	-	TRBJ2-2	TRBD2	TGTGCCAGCAGTTTGGTCGCCGGGGGGATTAACACCGGGGAGCTGTTTTTT	CASSLVAGGINTGELFF
TRBV29-1	-	TRBJ2-1	-	TGCAGCGTTGTCGGCGGTACCTACAATGAGCAGTTCTTC	CSVVGGTYNEQFF
TRBV19	-	TRBJ1-2	TRBD1	TGTGCCAGTTCGACAGGGAGTAGCCCTAACTATGGCTACACCTTC	CASSTGSSPNYGYTF
TRBV6-5	-	TRBJ2-5	-	TGTGCCAGCAGGAAAGCAGGGTTGACGGAGACCCAGTACTTC	CASRKAGLTETQYF
TRBV5-1	-	TRBJ2-5	TRBD2	TGCGCCAGCAGCTTTACTAGCGGGAGGGCCCAAGAGACCCAGTACTTC	CASSFTSGRAQETQYF
TRBV20-1	-	TRBJ2-1	TRBD2	TGCAGTGCTAGTGCAGCGGGAGCGAGCTCCTACAATGAGCAGTTCTTC	CSASAAGASSYNEQFF
TRBV27	few	TRBJ2-7	-	TGTGCCAGCAGTTTAAGGGGGCTAGCGGGCTACTACGAGCAGTACTTC	CASSLRGLAGYYEQYF
TRBV5-4	-	TRBJ2-7	TRBD2	TGTGCCAGCAGCACTGGACTAGCGGGATCCCTCTCCTACGAGCAGTACTTC	CASSTGLAGSLSYEQYF
TRBV15	-	TRBJ1-5	-	TGTGCCACCAGCAGAGACGGGTGGGTCGACAATCAGCCCCAGCATTTT	CATSRDGWVDNQPQHF
TRBV5-4	-	TRBJ1-2	TRBD1	TGTGCCAGCAGCAAGGGACAGGGACCGAACTATGGCTACACCTTC	CASSKGQGPNYGYTF
TRBV5-1	once	TRBJ2-2	TRBD2	TGCGCCAGCAGCAGTCGACTAGCTAACACCGGGGAGCTGTTTTTT	CASSSRLANTGELFF
TRBV5-1	-	TRBJ2-1	TRBD1	TGCGCCAGCAGCTCCCGGCAGGGGGCGGTTGAGCAGTTCTTC	CASSSRQGAVEQFF
TRBV7-9	-	TRBJ1-1	-	TGTGCCAGCAGCTTTACTACAGGGACGAGCACTGAAGCTTTCTTT	CASSFTTGTSTEAFF
TRBV18	-	TRBJ1-1	-	TGTGCCAGCTCACCAGGGCTGGGCAGGGGGAACACTGAAGCTTTCTTT	CASSPGLGRGNTEAFF
TRBV28	-	TRBJ1-3	-	TGTGCCAGCAGGGGGGGTTCGGGCTCTGGAAACACCATATATTTT	CASRGGSGSGNTIYF
TRBV19	few	TRBJ1-5	-	TGTGCCAGTAGTATCTTCGACAGGTTTAATCAGCCCCAGCATTTT	CASSIFDRFNQPQHF
TRBV19	-	TRBJ1-2	-	TGTGCCAGTAGTATAAGGGGAAGGTCCAATGGCTACACCTTC	CASSIRGRSNGYTF
TRBV18	-	TRBJ1-4	-	TGTGCCAGCTCCCAAGAGACTGGGGGCGGGAATGAAAAACTGTTTTTT	CASSQETGGGNEKLFF
TRBV5-1	once	TRBJ2-1	TRBD2	TGCGCCAGCAGCTTGCCCTTAGCGGGAGGGCCGGATGAGCAGTTCTTC	CASSLPLAGGPDEQFF
TRBV19	-	TRBJ1-1	-	TGTGCCAGTAGTTGGGGAGGCACTGAAGCTTTCTTT	CASSWGGTEAFF
TRBV18	-	TRBJ2-5	-	TGTGCCAGCCTCCGGGAGTCCGAGACCCAGTACTTC	CASLRESETQYF
TRBV2	-	TRBJ2-4	-	TGTGCCAGCATTAGGGGCGATCTAGCCAAAAACATTCAGTACTTC	CASIRGDLAKNIQYF
TRBV5-4	-	TRBJ2-3	-	TGTGCCAGCAGCTTGGGGACCGAGGGAGATACGCAGTATTTT	CASSLGTEGDTQYF
TRBV5-6	-	TRBJ2-5	TRBD2	TGTGCCAGCAGCTTGGGTCTAGCGGGAGAATACTTC	CASSLGLAGEYF
TRBV6-5	-	TRBJ1-2	TRBD1	TGTGCCAGCAGTTTATCAGGGGGCTATGGCTACACCTTC	CASSLSGGYGYTF
TRBV28	-	TRBJ1-4	-	TGTGCCAGCATCAACCCGGGGACAACTAATGAAAAACTGTTTTTT	CASINPGTTNEKLFF
TRBV14	-	TRBJ1-1	TRBD1	TGTGCCAGCAGCCCGCGGACAGGCACTGAAGCTTTCTTT	CASSPRTGTEAFF
TRBV5-1	-	TRBJ1-2	TRBD1	TGCGCCAGCAGCTTAGGGGTACGACAGGGGGCGGATGGCTACACCTTC	CASSLGVRQGADGYTF
TRBV29-1	-	TRBJ2-1	-	TGCAGCGTTGACTTCCGCGGGACCCTCTACAATGAGCAGTTCTTC	CSVDFRGTLYNEQFF
TRBV21-1	-	TRBJ2-6	-	TGTGCCAGCAGCAAAGCGCGGGGACAGGGAGGCTCCGGGGCCAACGTCCTGACTTTC	CASSKARGQGGSGANVLTF
TRBV28	-	TRBJ1-5	-	TGTGCCAGCAGTTTATATCGGACAAGGGGCAATCAGCCCCAGCATTTT	CASSLYRTRGNQPQHF
TRBV7-9	-	TRBJ2-1	-	TGTGCCAGCACCCCTATAGGGGCAGGGAATGAGCAGTTCTTC	CASTPIGAGNEQFF
TRBV5-1	-	TRBJ2-2	TRBD1	TGCGCCAGCAGCTGGAGAGGGGGCTTGGGCACCGGGGAGCTGTTTTTT	CASSWRGGLGTGELFF
TRBV5-8	-	TRBJ1-5	-	TGTGCCAGCAGCTTGGGCGGGAGGGGGACTCAGCCCCAGCATTTT	CASSLGGRGTQPQHF
TRBV5-4	-	TRBJ1-1	TRBD1	TGTGCCAGCAGTTTTCCGACAGGGCCGAACACTGAAGCTTTCTTT	CASSFPTGPNTEAFF
TRBV6-2/TRBV6-3	-	TRBJ1-1	-	TGTGCCAGCAGTTACCGACCGGGGATGAAAAACACTGAAGCTTTCTTT	CASSYRPGMKNTEAFF